The 3 T cell receptor beta chains below all came from one sample that was sequenced in a study of blood T cells in healthy people across ages. Alongside a J-beta primer mix, a sample-barcoded 5' primer served in a second PCR lasting 7 to 11 cycles. TCRdb reprocessed the 5' RACE reads with MiXCR, giving one entry per CDR3 protein. Of about 650,000 distinct CDR3 sequences in the sample, under 65% were seen once. What was sequenced was blood. These receptors were obtained from a woman older than 75 in good health.

The chain joins TRBV4-2 to TRBJ2-4, with TRBD1 matching over 9 bases. V gave up 4 bases and J gave up 7 bases; unmatched junction bases: 17. Per germline, CDR1 LGHNA and CDR2 YNFKEQ. This CDR3 contains 18 residues. This chain's CDR3 is CASSLSLQTWDRANIQYF. CDR3 DNA: TGTGCCAGCAGCCTCTCCCTGCAAACGTGGGACAGGGCGAACATTCAGTACTTC.

The chain employs TRBV20-1 and TRBJ2-4; the D gene is possibly TRBD2 (5 bases). The J call may be faulty, since TRBJ2-7 better matches the DNA end. The CDR3 is made up of 12 amino acids. Germline CDR1 is DFQATT and CDR2 is SNEGSKA (reference sequence). CDR3 sequence: CSASGRTYEQYF. CDR3 DNA sequence: TGCAGTGCTAGTGGGCGGACTTACGAGCAGTACTTC.

Comment on this clonotype: This may arise from a read error, as a much more abundant clone is one base away. V and J are TRBV27 and TRBJ2-1; D not certain. The CDR3 totals 18 residues. Per the germline V gene, CDR1 is MNHEY and CDR2 is SMNVEV (reference sequence). Trimming left V 6 bases short and J 2 bases short, with 23 bases between. Here the CDR3 reads CASSQKVGLGATYNEQFF. The CDR3 DNA reads as TGTGCCAGCAGCCAGAAAGTCGGCTTGGGTGCTACCTACAATGAGCAGTTCTTC.